The 28 T cell receptor beta chains listed next were all sequenced from one sample in a study of cytomegalovirus exposure and HLA in healthy donors. Libraries were prepared by immunoSEQ multiplex PCR; TCRdb keeps only in-frame clonotypes and omits some of them. The sample includes 67,000 or so clones, around 96% of them seen just once. Material for sequencing was PBMCs. The receptors originated from a man between 18 and 29 years old in good health and CMV-seropositive.

The rearrangement links TRBV7-8 to TRBJ2-5; 7 bases agree with TRBD2. Germline CDR1 is SGHVS and CDR2 is FQNEAQ. The CDR3 spans 16 residues. Unmatched junction bases numbered 17, after V lost 8 bases and J lost 5 bases. The CDR3 DNA is TGTGCCAGCCGCGTGGTTATAGCGGGTGATGGTGAGACCCAGTACTTC. Residues: CASRVVIAGDGETQYF.

The gene calls are TRBV28 and TRBJ1-2; 9 nucleotides align to TRBD1. The length of the CDR3 is 12 residues. The germline V gene has CDR1 MDHEN and CDR2 SYDVKM. Trimming removed 7 bases from V and 8 bases from J; junction bases left unmatched: 5. CDR3 DNA sequence: TGTGCCAGCACGGGACAGGGAAGAGGCTACACCTTC. This sequence encodes CASTGQGRGYTF.

J is TRBJ2-7 and V is TRBV5-6; D is perhaps TRBD2 (6 bases). The CDR3 consists of 16 residues. Trimming left V 0 bases short and J 0 bases short, with 13 bases between. Looked up from germline, CDR1 is SGHDT and CDR2 is YYEEEE. For the CDR3, the DNA is TGTGCCAGCAGCTTGGCGGCCGGGGGTGACTCCTACGAGCAGTACTTC. This codes for CASSLAAGGDSYEQYF.

The chain uses TRBV7-3 and TRBJ2-7, with D unresolved. The V end was cut by 7 bases, the J end by 4 bases, with 32 bases between. This CDR3 has 19 residues. Germline V CDR1 and CDR2: SGHTA, FQGTGA. CDR3 DNA: TGTGCCAGCACCAACTCAGGTCTCAGGTCAAAGAAGATCCCTTACGAGCAGTACTTC. Protein: CASTNSGLRSKKIPYEQYF.

The chain couples TRBV29-1 to TRBJ2-7; D gene uncertain. The V end lost 0 bases, the J end lost 6 bases, and 3 bases lay between the germline ends. The CDR3 is 10 residues long. The germline V gene has CDR1 SQVTM and CDR2 ANQGSEA. The CDR3 sequence is CSVEDGEQYF. The CDR3 region has the DNA TGCAGCGTTGAAGACGGCGAGCAGTACTTC.

The CDR3 sequence: CASSLSTGVEETQYF. The CDR3 DNA reads as TGCGCCAGCAGCTTGTCCACAGGGGTGGAAGAGACCCAGTACTTC. The gene calls are TRBV5-1 and TRBJ2-5; TRBD1 aligns across 7 bases. The germline CDR1 and CDR2 sequences are SGHRS and YFSETQ. CDR3 length: 15 amino acids. The V segment lost 1 base and the J segment 3 bases; nucleotides outside the gene matches: 6. The full variable domain, rest sourced from reference TRBV5-1 and TRBJ2-5, is KAGVTQTPRYLIKTRGQQVTLSCSPISGHRSVSWYQQTPGQGLQFLFEYFSETQRNKGNFPGRFSGRQFSNSRSEMNVSTLELGDSALYLCASSLSTGVEETQYFGPGTRLLVL.

The J gene is TRBJ2-7, the V gene TRBV9; 10 bases match TRBD1. CDR1 is SGDLS and CDR2 is YYNGEE in the germline V gene. The CDR3 loop spans 16 amino acids. V trimming: 3 bases; J trimming: 0 bases; junction bases outside the gene matches: 6. The CDR3 sequence: CASSEGTGAFSYEQYF. The CDR3, as DNA: TGTGCCAGCAGCGAGGGGACAGGGGCCTTCTCCTACGAGCAGTACTTC.

V usage is TRBV7-3 and J usage is TRBJ2-1, with D tentatively TRBD2 (7 bases). The CDR3 totals 15 residues. CDR1 and CDR2 from the germline V gene are SGHTA and FQGTGA. Trimming stripped 2 bases from V and 3 bases from J, with 11 bases between. CDR3 loop: CASSLAGAFYNEQFF. CDR3 DNA: TGTGCCAGCAGCTTAGCGGGGGCTTTCTACAATGAGCAGTTCTTC.

This clone has a single count. This rearrangement joins TRBV27 to TRBJ2-7; the D is unclear. The CDR3 spans 13 residues. Germline-derived CDR1 and CDR2 are MNHEY and SMNVEV (reference sequence). The V and J ends lost 5 bases and 2 bases respectively, with 10 bases between them. CDR3: CASSPSAAYEQYF. In DNA form, the CDR3 reads TGTGCCAGCAGTCCCAGCGCGGCCTACGAGCAGTACTTC.

This rearrangement joins TRBV25-1 to TRBJ1-1; D may be TRBD1 (6 bases). Trimming cost V 6 bases and J 1 base, with 15 bases left between them. This CDR3 region has 15 residues. Per the germline V gene, CDR1 is MGHDK and CDR2 is SYGVNS. The CDR3 nucleotides are TGTGCCAGCAGACGACCTCACAGGGAGAACACTGAAGCTTTCTTT. This gives the protein CASRRPHRENTEAFF.

The rearrangement uses TRBV28 and TRBJ2-7, with 7 bases matching TRBD2. The germline V gene has CDR1 MDHEN and CDR2 SYDVKM. The CDR3 is made up of 15 amino acids. V was clipped by 2 bases and J by 3 bases; unmatched bases: 7. The chain's CDR3 is CASSLAGVTIYEQYF. The CDR3 DNA follows: TGTGCCAGCAGTTTAGCGGGAGTTACCATCTACGAGCAGTACTTC.

This chain joins TRBV25-1 and TRBJ1-1, with 7 bases that match TRBD1. Unmatched junction bases numbered 8, after V lost 9 bases and J lost 1 base. The CDR3 consists of 14 residues. Germline CDR1 and CDR2: MGHDK and SYGVNS. CDR3 sequence reads: CASEYGQANTEAFF. The DNA of the CDR3 is TGTGCCAGTGAGTACGGACAGGCGAACACTGAAGCTTTCTTT.

The chain recombines TRBV7-9 with TRBJ2-1; no clear D. Germline assignment: CDR1 SEHNR and CDR2 FQNEAQ (reference sequence). The CDR3 is made up of 16 amino acids. Trimming pared 5 bases from V and 2 bases from J, leaving 16 bases between. CDR3 amino acids: CASSPTGEVTYNEQFF. CDR3 DNA sequence: TGTGCCAGCAGCCCGACCGGTGAGGTTACCTACAATGAGCAGTTCTTC.

The chain employs TRBV5-1 and TRBJ2-7; 11 bases are shared with TRBD2. The ends lost 0 bases at V and 0 bases at J; junction bases unmatched: 5. Germline loops: CDR1 SGHRS, CDR2 YFSETQ. This CDR3 has 17 residues. CDR3 protein: CASSLVTSGISSYEQYF. The CDR3, as DNA: TGCGCCAGCAGCTTGGTGACTAGCGGGATCAGCTCCTACGAGCAGTACTTC.

This rearrangement joins TRBV6-5 to TRBJ2-3; no clear D. Germline lookup yields CDR1 MNHEY and CDR2 SVGAGI. The CDR3 has 13 amino acids. Trimming stripped 0 bases from V and 8 bases from J, with 9 bases between. The CDR3 reads CASSYSVPGTQYF. CDR3 in DNA: TGTGCCAGCAGTTACTCCGTTCCCGGTACGCAGTATTTT.

This chain uses TRBV5-5 with TRBJ1-5, with D unclear. Germline V CDR1 and CDR2: SGHKS, YYEKEE (reference sequence). The CDR3 is 15 residues long. V was cut by 0 bases and J by 0 bases, with 7 bases left in between. In DNA, the CDR3 is TGTGCCAGCAGCTTGGCTTCCGTTAGCAATCAGCCCCAGCATTTT. Residues: CASSLASVSNQPQHF.

This clone appeared once. This sequence joins TRBV6-6 and TRBJ2-7, with a tentative D call TRBD2 (5 bases). V lost 2 bases to trimming and J lost 0 bases, with 11 bases between them. CDR1 MNHNY and CDR2 SVGAGI come from the germline V gene (reference sequence). CDR3 length: 15 residues. CDR3 protein: CASSYPGESSYEQYF. In DNA, the CDR3 is TGTGCCAGCAGTTACCCTGGGGAGAGCTCCTACGAGCAGTACTTC.

V and J are TRBV23-1 and TRBJ1-3; 9 bases align to TRBD1. TRBV23-1 is an ORF, with its function uncertain. J gave up 3 bases and V 1 base, and 1 base lay outside the gene matches. The CDR3 covers 15 residues. CDR3 bases: TGCGCCAGCAGTCAATGGGACAGGGTTGGAAACACCATATATTTT. Protein: CASSQWDRVGNTIYF.

V usage is TRBV6-1 and J usage is TRBJ1-2; D perhaps matches TRBD1 (6 bases). This CDR3 contains 14 residues. Germline V CDR1 and CDR2: MNHNS, SASEGT. V was clipped by 5 bases and J by 6 bases, with 16 bases between them. This CDR3 is CASSPRGGLNGYTF. DNA for the CDR3: TGTGCCAGCAGTCCCCGGGGGGGGCTTAATGGCTACACCTTC.

The rearrangement joins TRBV11-2 to TRBJ2-1, with a tentative D call TRBD2 (6 bases). The CDR3 is 14 amino acids. In germline, CDR1 is SGHAT, CDR2 FQNNGV. V shed 4 bases and J shed 6 bases, with 13 bases lying between them. The CDR3 coding sequence is TGTGCCAGCAGCTCCCGACTAGTTGGCAATGAGCAGTTCTTC. Encoded protein: CASSSRLVGNEQFF. Full variable domain (missing parts from reference TRBV11-2 and TRBJ2-1): EAGVAQSPRYKIIEKRQSVAFWCNPISGHATLYWYQQILGQGPKLLIQFQNNGVVDDSQLPKDRFSAERLKGVDSTLKIQPAKLEDSAVYLCASSSRLVGNEQFFGPGTRLTVL.

CDR3 sequence: CASSEGRLAGAPYNEQFF. The CDR3 DNA reads TGTGCCAGCAGCGAGGGGAGACTAGCGGGAGCCCCCTACAATGAGCAGTTCTTC. The V and J genes are TRBV9 and TRBJ2-1; TRBD2 agrees at 12 bases. The germline V gene has CDR1 SGDLS and CDR2 YYNGEE. The ends lost 3 bases at V and 2 bases at J; junction bases unmatched: 9. The CDR3 has 18 residues.

The chain links TRBV11-3 to TRBJ2-3, with 8 bases lining up with TRBD1. This CDR3 region has 20 residues. Germline trimming cut 3 bases from V and 4 bases from J; bases unmatched to any gene: 21. Germline CDR1 and CDR2: SGHNT and YENEEA. The chain's CDR3 is CASSLVLLPVLDRVADTQYF. CDR3 nucleotide sequence: TGTGCCAGCAGCTTGGTCCTACTACCAGTCCTGGACAGGGTCGCAGATACGCAGTATTTT.

This chain links TRBV5-1 with TRBJ2-3; D is possibly TRBD1 (5 bases). Trimming stripped 5 bases from V and 5 bases from J, with 6 bases between. The CDR3 extends over 11 amino acids. Germline values: CDR1 SGHRS, CDR2 YFSETQ. The CDR3: CASRGEDTQYF. The CDR3 nucleotides read TGCGCCAGCAGAGGGGAAGATACGCAGTATTTT.

The chain has TRBV2 and TRBJ1-3; D might be TRBD1 (5 bases). The germline V gene encodes CDR1 SNHLY and CDR2 FYNNEI. With 4 bases removed from V and 4 bases from J, the gap between germline ends came to 14 bases. The CDR3 has 15 amino acids. This CDR3 reads CASSATASLGNTIYF. In DNA form, the CDR3 reads TGTGCCAGCAGTGCGACAGCTTCTCTCGGAAACACCATATATTTT.

The V call is TRBV5-1, the J call TRBJ1-2; TRBD1 matches at 7 bases. Trimming removed 4 bases from V and 2 bases from J; junction bases left unmatched: 2. Germline V gene data show CDR1 as SGHRS and CDR2 as YFSETQ. The CDR3 consists of 13 residues. The CDR3 sequence is CASSAGQNYGYTF. CDR3 nucleotides: TGCGCCAGCAGCGCGGGACAGAACTATGGCTACACCTTC.

The rearrangement joins TRBV13 to TRBJ2-1, with D uncertain. V shed 1 base and J shed 5 bases, with 12 bases lying between them. The CDR3 has 15 amino acids. Germline CDR1 and CDR2: PRHDT and FYEKMQ (reference sequence). In DNA form, the CDR3 reads TGTGCCAGCAGCTTAGCTCTCTCCCGGGACAATGAGCAGTTCTTC. It codes for CASSLALSRDNEQFF.

This chain connects TRBV5-5 to TRBJ2-1; tentatively, D is TRBD1 (6 bases). The germline V gene encodes CDR1 SGHKS and CDR2 YYEKEE (reference sequence). Trimming took off 0 bases at V and 1 base at J, with 8 bases between the two ends. The CDR3 contains 15 residues. CDR3 loop: CASSLAGASYNEQFF. CDR3 DNA: TGTGCCAGCAGCTTGGCAGGGGCATCCTACAATGAGCAGTTCTTC.

This clone occurred once. The gene calls are TRBV7-2 and TRBJ1-2, with 7 bases matching TRBD1. There are 13 residues in the CDR3. Germline CDR1 reads SGHTA; CDR2 reads FQGNSA. V was pared by 0 bases and J by 8 bases, with 3 bases of the junction left unmatched. The CDR3 region has the DNA TGTGCCAGCAGCTTAGCGACAGGGAGAGGCTACACCTTC. Its translation: CASSLATGRGYTF.